Listed below are T cell receptor beta chains from one sample, sequenced in a study of T-cell reconstitution after alpha-beta-depleted transplantation in children. In TCRdb, the PCR reads were re-called with MiXCR into one record per CDR3 protein. This table holds 2,500 to 3,500 distinct CDR3 sequences, roughly 10% found once. This specimen was PBMCs, mostly from graft donor cells, taken 360 days after TCRalphabeta/CD19-depleted stem cell transplant. The receptors were gathered from a patient under 10 years old who had a stem cell transplant for inherited bone marrow failure, so the T cells may come from the graft donor. The CDR3 runs from the conserved cysteine through the conserved F or W. D genes are given only for firm matches. Expanded clones are given a class, and other clones once, few, many or no size at all.

cdr3_aa: CASSYFGEGAYEQYF; cdr3_nt: TGTGCCAGCAGTTACTTCGGGGAAGGGGCCTACGAGCAGTACTTC; d_call: NA; j_call: TRBJ2-7; cdr3_length: 15; v_call: TRBV6-5; clone_size: many
cdr3_aa: CASSPGTSGRWSYEQYF; cdr3_nt: TGTGCCAGCAGCCCTGGGACTAGCGGGAGATGGTCCTACGAGCAGTACTTC; d_call: TRBD2; j_call: TRBJ2-7; cdr3_length: 17; v_call: TRBV7-9; clone_size: many
cdr3_aa: CATLFGASNQPQHF; cdr3_nt: TGTGCCACCCTTTTCGGGGCCAGCAATCAGCCCCAGCATTTT; d_call: NA; j_call: TRBJ1-5; cdr3_length: 14; v_call: TRBV24-1; clone_size: hyperexpanded
cdr3_aa: CAISGRRLREGQRQETQYF; cdr3_nt: TGTGCCATCAGCGGGCGCAGGCTGCGGGAGGGCCAAAGGCAAGAGACCCAGTACTTC; d_call: TRBD2; j_call: TRBJ2-5; cdr3_length: 19; v_call: TRBV2; clone_size: many
cdr3_aa: CSVHPNSYNEQFF; cdr3_nt: TGCAGCGTTCACCCGAACTCCTACAATGAGCAGTTCTTC; d_call: NA; j_call: TRBJ2-1; cdr3_length: 13; v_call: TRBV29-1; clone_size: medium-sized
cdr3_aa: CSVGTGYGYTF; cdr3_nt: TGCAGCGTCGGGACAGGGTATGGCTACACCTTC; d_call: TRBD1; j_call: TRBJ1-2; cdr3_length: 11; v_call: TRBV29-1; clone_size: many
cdr3_aa: CASSPTGRATDTQYF; cdr3_nt: TGTGCCAGCAGCCCCACCGGGAGGGCCACAGATACGCAGTATTTT; d_call: NA; j_call: TRBJ2-3; cdr3_length: 15; v_call: TRBV3-2; clone_size: many
cdr3_aa: CASCQDVRASGSYEQFF; cdr3_nt: TGTGCCTCCTGCCAAGATGTCCGGGCTAGCGGGAGCTATGAGCAGTTCTTC; d_call: TRBD2; j_call: TRBJ2-1; cdr3_length: 17; v_call: TRBV3-1; clone_size: few
cdr3_aa: CSVGGGYQPQHF; cdr3_nt: TGCAGCGTTGGAGGGGGATATCAGCCCCAGCATTTT; d_call: NA; j_call: TRBJ1-5; cdr3_length: 12; v_call: TRBV29-1; clone_size: once
cdr3_aa: CASSYVGRNQPQHF; cdr3_nt: TGTGCCAGCAGTTACGTCGGGAGAAATCAGCCCCAGCATTTT; d_call: NA; j_call: TRBJ1-5; cdr3_length: 14; v_call: TRBV6-2/TRBV6-3; clone_size: many
cdr3_aa: CSAHRHIQETQYF; cdr3_nt: TGCAGTGCCCATAGGCACATTCAAGAGACCCAGTACTTC; d_call: NA; j_call: TRBJ2-5; cdr3_length: 13; v_call: TRBV20-1; clone_size: medium-sized
cdr3_aa: CAITARTGYEQYF; cdr3_nt: TGTGCCATCACCGCACGGACAGGGTACGAGCAGTACTTC; d_call: TRBD1; j_call: TRBJ2-7; cdr3_length: 13; v_call: TRBV10-3; clone_size: many
cdr3_aa: CSAGTSGDTYEQYF; cdr3_nt: TGCAGTGCTGGGACTAGCGGTGATACCTACGAGCAGTACTTC; d_call: TRBD2; j_call: TRBJ2-7; cdr3_length: 14; v_call: TRBV20-1; clone_size: NA
cdr3_aa: CASSPRFLSNTQYF; cdr3_nt: TGTGCCAGCAGCCCTCGTTTCCTTTCAAATACGCAGTATTTT; d_call: NA; j_call: TRBJ2-3; cdr3_length: 14; v_call: TRBV11-3; clone_size: few
cdr3_aa: CASYRDEQFF; cdr3_nt: TGTGCCAGCTACAGGGATGAGCAGTTCTTC; d_call: NA; j_call: TRBJ2-1; cdr3_length: 10; v_call: TRBV2; clone_size: many
cdr3_aa: CSASDGYGYTF; cdr3_nt: TGCAGTGCTAGTGACGGCTATGGCTACACCTTC; d_call: NA; j_call: TRBJ1-2; cdr3_length: 11; v_call: TRBV20-1; clone_size: NA
cdr3_aa: CASSLWAPGYTGELFF; cdr3_nt: TGTGCCAGCAGTTTATGGGCCCCAGGGTACACCGGGGAGCTGTTTTTT; d_call: NA; j_call: TRBJ2-2; cdr3_length: 16; v_call: TRBV27; clone_size: many
cdr3_aa: CASSSTGLTDTQYF; cdr3_nt: TGTGCCAGCAGTTCTACAGGGCTCACAGATACGCAGTATTTT; d_call: NA; j_call: TRBJ2-3; cdr3_length: 14; v_call: TRBV27; clone_size: many
cdr3_aa: CASSHFLREPQHF; cdr3_nt: TGCGCCAGCAGTCACTTCCTCCGTGAGCCCCAGCATTTT; d_call: NA; j_call: TRBJ1-5; cdr3_length: 13; v_call: TRBV10-2; clone_size: once
cdr3_aa: CSVEDPWGSYEQYF; cdr3_nt: TGCAGCGTTGAAGATCCGTGGGGCTCCTACGAGCAGTACTTC; d_call: NA; j_call: TRBJ2-7; cdr3_length: 14; v_call: TRBV29-1; clone_size: many
cdr3_aa: CSATSGSRSYNEQFF; cdr3_nt: TGCAGTGCTACTAGCGGGAGTCGTTCCTACAATGAGCAGTTCTTC; d_call: TRBD2; j_call: TRBJ2-1; cdr3_length: 15; v_call: TRBV20-1; clone_size: many
cdr3_aa: CASSPRQAPNEKLFF; cdr3_nt: TGTGCCAGCAGCCCGAGACAGGCTCCTAATGAAAAACTGTTTTTT; d_call: NA; j_call: TRBJ1-4; cdr3_length: 15; v_call: TRBV5-5; clone_size: many
cdr3_aa: CASSPLGDEQFF; cdr3_nt: TGTGCCAGCAGCCCTCTTGGTGATGAGCAGTTCTTC; d_call: NA; j_call: TRBJ2-1; cdr3_length: 12; v_call: TRBV12-3/TRBV12-4; clone_size: NA
cdr3_aa: CASSAYEQYF; cdr3_nt: TGTGCCAGCAGCGCCTACGAGCAGTACTTC; d_call: NA; j_call: TRBJ2-7; cdr3_length: 10; v_call: TRBV2; clone_size: many
cdr3_aa: CASSEDRGEPQHF; cdr3_nt: TGCGCCAGCAGTGAGGACAGGGGGGAGCCCCAGCATTTT; d_call: TRBD1; j_call: TRBJ1-5; cdr3_length: 13; v_call: TRBV10-2; clone_size: many
cdr3_aa: CASRNLAGASYNEQFF; cdr3_nt: TGTGCCAGCAGGAACCTAGCGGGCGCATCCTACAATGAGCAGTTCTTC; d_call: TRBD2; j_call: TRBJ2-1; cdr3_length: 16; v_call: TRBV5-6; clone_size: many
cdr3_aa: CASSFQGEPQHF; cdr3_nt: TGTGCCAGCAGCTTTCAGGGGGAGCCCCAGCATTTT; d_call: TRBD1; j_call: TRBJ1-5; cdr3_length: 12; v_call: TRBV7-2; clone_size: many
cdr3_aa: CASSVEGYGLSTDTQYF; cdr3_nt: TGTGCCAGCAGCGTAGAAGGGTACGGGCTTAGCACAGATACGCAGTATTTT; d_call: NA; j_call: TRBJ2-3; cdr3_length: 17; v_call: TRBV9; clone_size: many
cdr3_aa: CSAERERVSYEQYF; cdr3_nt: TGCAGTGCTGAGCGGGAGAGGGTCTCCTACGAGCAGTACTTC; d_call: TRBD2; j_call: TRBJ2-7; cdr3_length: 14; v_call: TRBV20-1; clone_size: many
cdr3_aa: CASSSTGVNTGELFF; cdr3_nt: TGTGCCAGCAGTTCGACAGGGGTTAACACCGGGGAGCTGTTTTTT; d_call: TRBD1; j_call: TRBJ2-2; cdr3_length: 15; v_call: TRBV28; clone_size: many